The clone carrying this T cell receptor beta chain was recorded only once. Per germline, CDR1 SGHDT and CDR2 YYEEEE. The CDR3 totals 14 residues. The V gene end was trimmed by 2 bases and the J gene end by 6 bases; junction bases not matched to a gene: 7. The data originate from a study of OX40 agonist ivuxolimab in advanced cancers. Sequencing used immunoSEQ multiplex PCR; TCRdb keeps in-frame clones, though not all of them. The sample lists about 93,000 clones, under 95% occurring once. The chain joins TRBV5-6 to TRBJ1-1; 7 nucleotides line up with TRBD1. The specimen was CD4+ or CD8+ T cells sorted from blood, collected in a trial of the OX40 agonist ivuxolimab. The sequence was collected from an adult with an advanced solid tumor such as melanoma, head and neck, liver or kidney cancer. The CDR3: CASSFGQGDSEAFF. In DNA form, the CDR3 reads TGTGCCAGCAGCTTCGGGCAGGGGGACTCTGAAGCTTTCTTT.